This TCR beta chain was sequenced during a study of T cells in Graves' hyperthyroidism and ophthalmopathy. Lactation, pregnancy, other autoimmune disease or uncontrolled infection excluded patients. TCR beta CDR3 regions were amplified from RNA transcripts. A set of HTBI primers served as the primers for a first-round RT-PCR of the TCR CDR3. TCRdb ran MiXCR on the multiplex PCR reads and lists one entry per CDR3 protein. The sample consists of about 560,000 distinct CDR3 sequences, 15% to 19% of them appearing once. This clonotype turned up a few times. The CDR3 runs 12 residues. Deletions cut 3 bases from V and 12 bases from J, with 15 bases between. CDR1 is DFQATT, CDR2 SNEGSKA, per germline (reference sequence).

This TCR was recovered from a woman in her 30s with Graves' hyperthyroidism. The sequenced sample was blood. The genes are TRBV20-1 and TRBJ2-1; D gene unclear. The DNA for the CDR3 is TGCAGTGCTAGGAGCGAAGATAACGGGCAGTTCTTC. Its protein is CSARSEDNGQFF.